This T cell receptor beta chain was obtained from a study of cytomegalovirus exposure and HLA in healthy donors. Both 60 Vbeta primers and 13 Jbeta primers went into the PCR. Clones were read by immunoSEQ multiplex PCR, and TCRdb kept only the in-frame ones, dropping some. Of 200,000 to 250,000 clones in the sample, about two thirds are singletons; the top ten hold about 3%. The sample was PBMCs. The sequence was obtained from a middle-aged man in good health and CMV-seropositive.

The chain's CDR3 is CSGSLALSTDTQYF. CDR3 nucleotides: TGCAGCGGATCTCTAGCGCTTTCCACAGATACGCAGTATTTT. V is TRBV29-1 and J is TRBJ2-3, with D tentatively TRBD2 (6 bases). The germline gives CDR1 SQVTM, CDR2 ANQGSEA. This CDR3 has 14 amino acids. V dropped 7 bases and J dropped 2 bases, with 16 bases sitting between them.